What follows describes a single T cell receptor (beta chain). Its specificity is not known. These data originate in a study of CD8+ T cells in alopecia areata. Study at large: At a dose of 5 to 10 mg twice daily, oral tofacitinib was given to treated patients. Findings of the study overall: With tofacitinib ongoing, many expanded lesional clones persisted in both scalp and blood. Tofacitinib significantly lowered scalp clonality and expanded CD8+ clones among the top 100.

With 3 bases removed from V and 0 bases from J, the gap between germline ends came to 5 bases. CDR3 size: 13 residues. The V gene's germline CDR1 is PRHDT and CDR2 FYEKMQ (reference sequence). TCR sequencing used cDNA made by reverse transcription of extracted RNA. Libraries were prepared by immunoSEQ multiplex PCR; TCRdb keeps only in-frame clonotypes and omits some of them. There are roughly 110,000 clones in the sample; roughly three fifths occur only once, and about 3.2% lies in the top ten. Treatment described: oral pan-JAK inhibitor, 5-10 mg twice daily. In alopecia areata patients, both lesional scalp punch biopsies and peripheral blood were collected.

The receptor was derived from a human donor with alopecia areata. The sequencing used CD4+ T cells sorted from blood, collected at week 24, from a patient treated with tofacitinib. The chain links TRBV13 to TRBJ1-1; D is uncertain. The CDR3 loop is CASSLFLNTEAFF. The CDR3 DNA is TGTGCCAGCAGCTTGTTCCTGAACACTGAAGCTTTCTTT. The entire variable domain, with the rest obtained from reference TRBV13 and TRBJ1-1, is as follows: AAGVIQSPRHLIKEKRETATLKCYPIPRHDTVYWYQQGPGQDPQFLISFYEKMQSDKGSIPDRFSAQQFSDYHSELNMSSLELGDSALYFCASSLFLNTEAFFGQGTRLTVV.